The rows below give T cell receptor beta chains drawn from one sample of a study of cytomegalovirus exposure and HLA in healthy donors. Profiling relied on immunoSEQ multiplex PCR, and the TCRdb table lists in-frame clones only, not all of them. Of 90,000 to 140,000 clones in the sample, about 80% were seen once. The specimen sequenced was PBMCs. These receptor sequences come from a man aged 40-49 years in good health and CMV-seropositive. The CDR3 runs from the conserved cysteine through the conserved F or W. The order of the fields is CDR3 protein, CDR3 DNA, D gene, V gene, clone size, J gene. D genes are given only for firm matches. Clone size is given for some rows only: seen once, a few or many times, or a class if the clone is expanded.

CDR3aa: CASSLSRDSPPDEQFF; CDR3nt: TGTGCCAGCAGCCTATCCCGGGACTCACCGCCTGATGAGCAGTTCTTC; d_gene: NA; v_gene: TRBV4-2; abundance: NA; j_gene: TRBJ2-1
CDR3aa: CASSLPLGGSEQFF; CDR3nt: TGTGCCAGCAGCCTCCCGTTAGGGGGAAGCGAGCAGTTCTTC; d_gene: NA; v_gene: TRBV11-3; abundance: NA; j_gene: TRBJ2-1
CDR3aa: CASSSASAGNEKLFF; CDR3nt: TGTGCCAGCAGTTCCGCCTCCGCGGGTAATGAAAAACTGTTTTTT; d_gene: NA; v_gene: TRBV7-9; abundance: NA; j_gene: TRBJ1-4
CDR3aa: CASRGQGAGELFF; CDR3nt: TGTGCCAGCAGGGGACAGGGGGCCGGGGAGCTGTTTTTT; d_gene: TRBD1; v_gene: TRBV2; abundance: NA; j_gene: TRBJ2-2
CDR3aa: CASSELGQGAGNEQFF; CDR3nt: TGTGCCAGCAGTGAATTAGGGCAGGGGGCCGGCAATGAGCAGTTCTTC; d_gene: TRBD1; v_gene: TRBV25-1; abundance: NA; j_gene: TRBJ2-1
CDR3aa: CASSLRDSPEAFF; CDR3nt: TGTGCCAGCAGCCTACGGGACAGCCCTGAAGCTTTCTTT; d_gene: TRBD1; v_gene: TRBV7-2; abundance: NA; j_gene: TRBJ1-1
CDR3aa: CASSHVIGTGTEAFF; CDR3nt: TGTGCCAGCAGCCACGTTATCGGGACAGGCACTGAAGCTTTCTTT; d_gene: TRBD1; v_gene: TRBV4-2; abundance: NA; j_gene: TRBJ1-1
CDR3aa: CASSQDEYYGYTF; CDR3nt: TGCGCCAGCAGCCAAGATGAGTACTATGGCTACACCTTC; d_gene: NA; v_gene: TRBV4-1; abundance: NA; j_gene: TRBJ1-2
CDR3aa: CASSAGTGGVEAFF; CDR3nt: TGTGCCAGTAGTGCAGGGACAGGGGGCGTTGAAGCTTTCTTT; d_gene: TRBD1; v_gene: TRBV19; abundance: NA; j_gene: TRBJ1-1
CDR3aa: CASSLGDRATGELFF; CDR3nt: TGTGCCAGCAGCTTAGGAGACAGGGCCACCGGGGAGCTGTTTTTT; d_gene: TRBD1; v_gene: TRBV7-6; abundance: NA; j_gene: TRBJ2-2
CDR3aa: CASRVGDSSYNEQFF; CDR3nt: TGTGCCAGTAGGGTGGGGGACAGCTCCTACAATGAGCAGTTCTTC; d_gene: TRBD1; v_gene: TRBV19; abundance: once; j_gene: TRBJ2-1
CDR3aa: CASSPSPMAYNEQFF; CDR3nt: TGTGCCAGCAGCCCTAGTCCGATGGCGTACAATGAGCAGTTCTTC; d_gene: NA; v_gene: TRBV11-1; abundance: NA; j_gene: TRBJ2-1
CDR3aa: CAWSVLGSQYF; CDR3nt: TGTGCCTGGAGTGTACTAGGTTCGCAGTATTTT; d_gene: NA; v_gene: TRBV30; abundance: NA; j_gene: TRBJ2-3
CDR3aa: CASSEWDRFNNQPQHF; CDR3nt: TGTGCCAGCAGCGAATGGGACAGATTTAACAATCAGCCCCAGCATTTT; d_gene: NA; v_gene: TRBV12-1; abundance: NA; j_gene: TRBJ1-5
CDR3aa: CASSQTGNDEQFF; CDR3nt: TGTGCCAGCAGCCAAACAGGGAACGATGAGCAGTTCTTC; d_gene: NA; v_gene: TRBV4-2; abundance: NA; j_gene: TRBJ2-1
CDR3aa: CASSFTGQGGTEAFF; CDR3nt: TGTGCCAGCAGCTTTACAGGACAGGGAGGGACTGAAGCTTTCTTT; d_gene: TRBD1; v_gene: TRBV11-2; abundance: NA; j_gene: TRBJ1-1
CDR3aa: CASSPNRGPSYEQYF; CDR3nt: TGTGCCAGCTCACCTAACAGGGGCCCGTCCTACGAGCAGTACTTC; d_gene: TRBD1; v_gene: TRBV18; abundance: few; j_gene: TRBJ2-7
CDR3aa: CASSLVGSSPLHF; CDR3nt: TGTGCCAGCAGCTTGGTGGGGAGTTCACCCCTCCACTTT; d_gene: NA; v_gene: TRBV5-8; abundance: NA; j_gene: TRBJ1-6
CDR3aa: CATSVHRGYEQYF; CDR3nt: TGTGCCACCAGCGTCCACAGGGGCTACGAGCAGTACTTC; d_gene: TRBD1; v_gene: TRBV15; abundance: NA; j_gene: TRBJ2-7
CDR3aa: CASSPNAILQGEQYF; CDR3nt: TGTGCCAGCAGCCCGAACGCGATCCTCCAGGGCGAGCAGTACTTC; d_gene: NA; v_gene: TRBV5-5; abundance: NA; j_gene: TRBJ2-7
CDR3aa: CASSLTSGGGNEQFF; CDR3nt: TGTGCCAGCAGCCTAACTAGCGGGGGGGGGAATGAGCAGTTCTTC; d_gene: TRBD2; v_gene: TRBV4-2; abundance: once; j_gene: TRBJ2-1
CDR3aa: CAWRGEGQPQHF; CDR3nt: TGTGCCTGGAGAGGGGAAGGTCAGCCCCAGCATTTT; d_gene: NA; v_gene: TRBV30; abundance: NA; j_gene: TRBJ1-5
CDR3aa: CASSSTGGGTNYGYTF; CDR3nt: TGTGCCAGCAGTTCGACAGGGGGAGGAACTAACTATGGCTACACCTTC; d_gene: TRBD1; v_gene: TRBV7-2; abundance: NA; j_gene: TRBJ1-2
CDR3aa: CASSFQGKRTDTQYF; CDR3nt: TGTGCCAGCAGCTTTCAGGGGAAGCGAACAGATACGCAGTATTTT; d_gene: NA; v_gene: TRBV5-6; abundance: once; j_gene: TRBJ2-3
CDR3aa: CASSGQVGANYGYTF; CDR3nt: TGTGCCAGCAGTGGACAGGTGGGAGCTAACTATGGCTACACCTTC; d_gene: NA; v_gene: TRBV6-1; abundance: NA; j_gene: TRBJ1-2
CDR3aa: CASSLTGRGEQYF; CDR3nt: TGTGCCAGCAGCTTAACGGGGAGGGGCGAGCAGTACTTC; d_gene: TRBD2; v_gene: TRBV7-3; abundance: few; j_gene: TRBJ2-7
CDR3aa: CASNSGQYTDTQYF; CDR3nt: TGTGCCAGTAATTCGGGACAGTACACAGATACGCAGTATTTT; d_gene: TRBD1; v_gene: TRBV7-6; abundance: NA; j_gene: TRBJ2-3
CDR3aa: CASSPGTANTEAFF; CDR3nt: TGTGCCAGCTCACCAGGGACAGCGAACACTGAAGCTTTCTTT; d_gene: TRBD1; v_gene: TRBV18; abundance: once; j_gene: TRBJ1-1
CDR3aa: CASSLWLAGGNNEQFF; CDR3nt: TGTGCCAGCAGCTTATGGCTAGCGGGAGGAAACAATGAGCAGTTCTTC; d_gene: TRBD2; v_gene: TRBV7-2; abundance: NA; j_gene: TRBJ2-1
CDR3aa: CASSRQGAYSNQPQHF; CDR3nt: TGTGCCAGTAGTAGACAGGGGGCCTATAGCAATCAGCCCCAGCATTTT; d_gene: TRBD1; v_gene: TRBV19; abundance: NA; j_gene: TRBJ1-5
CDR3aa: CASSSQRDGDTQYF; CDR3nt: TGTGCCAGCTCATCTCAGAGGGATGGAGATACGCAGTATTTT; d_gene: NA; v_gene: TRBV18; abundance: once; j_gene: TRBJ2-3
CDR3aa: CASSPVAGPLHF; CDR3nt: TGTGCCAGCAGCCCAGTGGCAGGACCCCTCCACTTT; d_gene: NA; v_gene: TRBV7-2; abundance: NA; j_gene: TRBJ1-6
CDR3aa: CASSDTDSYNEQFF; CDR3nt: TGTGCCAGCAGTGATACCGACAGTTACAATGAGCAGTTCTTC; d_gene: NA; v_gene: TRBV2; abundance: NA; j_gene: TRBJ2-1
CDR3aa: CASRGRHENTEAFF; CDR3nt: TGTGCCAGCAGAGGGAGGCATGAGAACACTGAAGCTTTCTTT; d_gene: NA; v_gene: TRBV27; abundance: NA; j_gene: TRBJ1-1
CDR3aa: CATKGPTNTEAFF; CDR3nt: TGTGCCACTAAGGGGCCAACGAACACTGAAGCTTTCTTT; d_gene: NA; v_gene: TRBV19; abundance: NA; j_gene: TRBJ1-1
CDR3aa: CASSRLAGKLQETQYF; CDR3nt: TGTGCCAGCAGTAGACTAGCGGGAAAACTCCAAGAGACCCAGTACTTC; d_gene: TRBD2; v_gene: TRBV11-3; abundance: NA; j_gene: TRBJ2-5
CDR3aa: CASSPTSGITPSSYNEQFF; CDR3nt: TGTGCCAGCAGCCCGACTAGCGGGATAACTCCAAGCTCCTACAATGAGCAGTTCTTC; d_gene: NA; v_gene: TRBV21-1; abundance: NA; j_gene: TRBJ2-1
CDR3aa: CASSLTGRVYNEQFF; CDR3nt: TGTGCCAGCAGCTTGACCGGGAGAGTTTACAATGAGCAGTTCTTC; d_gene: NA; v_gene: TRBV5-4; abundance: NA; j_gene: TRBJ2-1
CDR3aa: CASRRAGGSETQYF; CDR3nt: TGTGCCAGCAGGCGCGCGGGGGGCTCAGAGACCCAGTACTTC; d_gene: TRBD2; v_gene: TRBV7-2; abundance: NA; j_gene: TRBJ2-5
CDR3aa: CASSGELAGGHTDTQYF; CDR3nt: TGTGCCAGCAGCGGAGAACTAGCGGGGGGACACACAGATACGCAGTATTTT; d_gene: TRBD2; v_gene: TRBV7-8; abundance: NA; j_gene: TRBJ2-3
CDR3aa: CASSLTGGIQETQYF; CDR3nt: TGTGCCAGCAGCCTAACAGGGGGAATCCAAGAGACCCAGTACTTC; d_gene: TRBD1; v_gene: TRBV13; abundance: NA; j_gene: TRBJ2-5